This T cell receptor (beta chain) was retrieved from a study of circulating CD8 cells and anti-PD-1 response in melanoma. Overall study findings and caveats: PD-1 and DPOS subsets showed similar, higher clonality than DNEG. Most experiments lacked replicates. Previously treated and treatment-naive patients were pooled together.

Germline CDR1 reads SGHTA; CDR2 reads FQGTGA. The CDR3 sequence is 14 residues long. Trimming cost V 5 bases and J 2 bases, with 12 bases left between them. Sorting of live CD3+CD8+TCRalphabeta+ cells by PD-1 and/or TIGIT gave four subsets. Each library started from around 14 ng of total RNA using the QIAseq Immune Repertoire TCR panel. MiXCR, run by TCRdb on the reads, gives a single entry per CDR3 protein. The data show roughly 800 distinct CDR3 sequences, with just over 5% seen just once and roughly 6.8% held by the top ten. This clonotype is medium-sized. Its specificity is unknown. Specimen: CD8+ T cells from PBMCs, collected at baseline or after one month of anti-PD-1 therapy (not recorded which). The TCR originated in a human donor with melanoma. This chain connects TRBV7-3 to TRBJ2-5; D uncertain. The CDR3 is CASSPSSGQETQYF. Written as DNA, the CDR3 is TGTGCCAGCAGCCCCTCCTCCGGTCAAGAGACCCAGTACTTC.